This T cell receptor beta chain was retrieved from a study of T cell responses to AZD1222 COVID-19 vaccine. Overall study context: Timing groups of about 4 and about 12 weeks for second doses were pooled.

The V gene lost 2 bases and the J gene lost 7 bases, with 13 bases spanning the gap. The CDR3 is made up of 15 amino acids. Germline V gene data show CDR1 as SGHRS and CDR2 as YFSETQ. Profiling relied on immunoSEQ multiplex PCR, and the TCRdb table lists in-frame clones only, not all of them. The data hold under 150,000 clones, with less than 95% observed a single time. The chain joins TRBV5-1 to TRBJ1-6; D is undetermined. The source is an adult in good health. This specimen was peripheral blood, taken on day 0 of AZD1222 vaccination. The CDR3 is CASSFRGKGNSPLHF. DNA of the CDR3: TGCGCCAGCAGCTTCCGAGGGAAGGGCAATTCACCCCTCCACTTT.